A single sample gave rise to the 5 T cell receptor beta chains below, sequenced in a study of T cell changes during pregnancy in multiple sclerosis. Libraries were prepared by immunoSEQ multiplex PCR; TCRdb keeps only in-frame clonotypes and omits some of them. The table lists over 80,000 clones, 90% of them singletons. The sequencing here drew on peripheral blood, taken in the second trimester of pregnancy. The receptors originated from a female donor in good health, enrolled as a control in a pregnancy study.

The chain joins TRBV6-4 to TRBJ2-2, with 9 bases aligning to TRBD1. This CDR3 is 15 amino acids long. Germline-derived CDR1 and CDR2 are MRHNA and SNTAGT. V lost 5 bases, J lost 4 bases, and 5 bases stayed unmatched. This CDR3 reads CASSKDRGPTGELFF. The CDR3 DNA sequence: TGTGCCAGCAGTAAGGACAGGGGTCCCACCGGGGAGCTGTTTTTT.

V usage is TRBV28 and J usage is TRBJ2-5; D possibly corresponds to TRBD2 (5 bases). Looked up from germline, CDR1 is MDHEN and CDR2 is SYDVKM. The CDR3 has 13 residues. Trimming removed 6 bases at V and 4 bases at J, with 12 bases between. CDR3 sequence reads: CASRTRRVETQYF. DNA for the CDR3: TGTGCCAGCAGGACAAGGCGGGTAGAGACCCAGTACTTC.

The V gene is TRBV14, the J gene TRBJ1-1, with 11 bases fitting TRBD1. The CDR3 contains 15 residues. Germline V gene lookup returns CDR1 SGHDN and CDR2 FVKESK. V was clipped by 4 bases and J by 6 bases; unmatched bases: 7. The CDR3 spells CASSPRWTGGPEAFF. CDR3 DNA: TGTGCCAGCAGCCCCCGCTGGACAGGGGGCCCTGAAGCTTTCTTT.

The rearrangement uses TRBV2 and TRBJ2-3; perhaps TRBD1 as D (5 bases). The CDR3 loop spans 16 amino acids. CDR1 is SNHLY and CDR2 is FYNNEI in the germline V gene. Deletions cut 4 bases from V and 3 bases from J, with 17 bases between. CDR3 DNA sequence: TGTGCCAGCAGTGTGGGGCAGGGTAGAAGGACAGATACGCAGTATTTT. It codes for CASSVGQGRRTDTQYF.

The rearrangement joins TRBV19 to TRBJ1-1; no firm D call. Germline V lookup: CDR1 LNHDA, CDR2 SQIVND (reference sequence). The CDR3 sequence is 12 residues long. Trimming cost V 8 bases and J 5 bases, with 12 bases left between them. The CDR3 here is CASGREGTEAFF. The DNA of the CDR3 is TGTGCCAGTGGGAGGGAAGGAACTGAAGCTTTCTTT.